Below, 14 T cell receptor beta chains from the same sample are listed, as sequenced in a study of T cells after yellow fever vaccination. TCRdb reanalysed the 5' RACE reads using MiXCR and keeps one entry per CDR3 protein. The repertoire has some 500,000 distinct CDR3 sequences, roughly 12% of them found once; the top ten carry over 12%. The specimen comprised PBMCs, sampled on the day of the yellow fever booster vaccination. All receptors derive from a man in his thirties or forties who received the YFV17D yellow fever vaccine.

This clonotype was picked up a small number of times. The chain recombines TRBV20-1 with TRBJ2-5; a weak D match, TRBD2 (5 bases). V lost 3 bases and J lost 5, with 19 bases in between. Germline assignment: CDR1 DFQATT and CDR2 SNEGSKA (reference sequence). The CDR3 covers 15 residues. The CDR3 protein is CSASRGPSLAETQYF. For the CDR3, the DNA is TGCAGTGCTAGTCGAGGGCCCAGCTTGGCGGAGACCCAGTACTTC.

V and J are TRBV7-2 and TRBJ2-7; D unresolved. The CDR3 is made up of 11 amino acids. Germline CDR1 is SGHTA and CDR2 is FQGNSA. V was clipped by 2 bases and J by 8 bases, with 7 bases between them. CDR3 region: CASSLKAKQYF. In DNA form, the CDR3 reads TGTGCCAGCAGCTTAAAGGCAAAGCAGTACTTC. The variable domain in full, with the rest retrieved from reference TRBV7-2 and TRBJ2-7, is GAGVSQSPSNKVTEKGKDVELRCDPISGHTALYWYRQSLGQGLEFLIYFQGNSAPDKSGLPSDRFSAERTGGSVSTLTIQRTQQEDSAVYLCASSLKAKQYFGPGTRLTVT.

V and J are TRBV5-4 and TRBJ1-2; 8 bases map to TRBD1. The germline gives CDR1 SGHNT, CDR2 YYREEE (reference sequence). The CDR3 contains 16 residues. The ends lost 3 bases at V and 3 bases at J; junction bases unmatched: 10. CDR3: CASSSSGRGQHYGYTF. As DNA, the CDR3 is TGTGCCAGCAGCTCGTCGGGCAGGGGGCAGCACTATGGCTACACCTTC.

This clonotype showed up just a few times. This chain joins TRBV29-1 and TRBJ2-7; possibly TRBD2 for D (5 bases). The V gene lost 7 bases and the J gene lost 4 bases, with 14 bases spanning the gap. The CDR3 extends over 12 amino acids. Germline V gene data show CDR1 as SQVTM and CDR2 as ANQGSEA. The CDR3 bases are TGCAGCGCCCGGACTGGATATTACGAGCAGTACTTC. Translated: CSARTGYYEQYF.

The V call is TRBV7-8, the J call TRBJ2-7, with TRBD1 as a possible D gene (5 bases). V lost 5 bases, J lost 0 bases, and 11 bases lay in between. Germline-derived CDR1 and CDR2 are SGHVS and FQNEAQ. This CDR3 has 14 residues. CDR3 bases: TGTGCCAGCAGCCCAGGGCGCTTCTCCTACGAGCAGTACTTC. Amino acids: CASSPGRFSYEQYF.

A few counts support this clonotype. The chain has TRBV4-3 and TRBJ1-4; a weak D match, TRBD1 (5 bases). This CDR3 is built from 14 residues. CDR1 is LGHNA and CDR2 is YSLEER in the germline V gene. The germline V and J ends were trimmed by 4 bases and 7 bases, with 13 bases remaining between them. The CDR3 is CASSLGVRTEKLFF. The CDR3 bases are TGCGCCAGCAGCCTGGGGGTTAGGACTGAAAAACTGTTTTTT.

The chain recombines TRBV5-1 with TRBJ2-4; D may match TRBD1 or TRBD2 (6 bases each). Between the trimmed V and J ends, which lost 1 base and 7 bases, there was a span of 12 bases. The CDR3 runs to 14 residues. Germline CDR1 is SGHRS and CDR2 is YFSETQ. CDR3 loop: CASSLTDGGNIQYF. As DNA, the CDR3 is TGCGCCAGCAGCTTGACAGACGGGGGCAACATTCAGTACTTC.

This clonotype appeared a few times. CDR3 DNA sequence: TGCGCCAGCAGCCAAGGGGAGGGACCCCTAGGCTACACCTTC. It specifies CASSQGEGPLGYTF. This chain joins TRBV4-3 and TRBJ1-2, with a tentative D call TRBD1 (5 bases). V lost 1 base to trimming and J lost 8 bases, with 14 bases between them. Germline V gives CDR1 LGHNA, CDR2 YSLEER. The CDR3 sequence is 14 residues long.

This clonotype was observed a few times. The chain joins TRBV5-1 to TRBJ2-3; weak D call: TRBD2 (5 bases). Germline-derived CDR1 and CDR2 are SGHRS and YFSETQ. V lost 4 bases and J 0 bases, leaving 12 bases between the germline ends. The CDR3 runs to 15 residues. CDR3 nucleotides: TGCGCCAGCAGCCTAAGAGCGGAGAGCACAGATACGCAGTATTTT. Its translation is CASSLRAESTDTQYF.

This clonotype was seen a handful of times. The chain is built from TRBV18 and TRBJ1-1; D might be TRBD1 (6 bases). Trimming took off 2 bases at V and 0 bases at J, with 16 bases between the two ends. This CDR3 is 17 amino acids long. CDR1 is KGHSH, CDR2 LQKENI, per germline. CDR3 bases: TGTGCCAGCTCACCATCGGGGGGGCCTAGCCTGAACACTGAAGCTTTCTTT. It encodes CASSPSGGPSLNTEAFF.

The CDR3 spells CASSLAPLRRGLVTEAFF. For the CDR3, the DNA is TGTGCCAGCAGCTTGGCCCCACTACGCCGGGGGCTGGTCACTGAAGCTTTCTTT. The V and J genes are TRBV5-4 and TRBJ1-1, with D possibly being TRBD1 (6 bases). Deletions cut 0 bases from V and 4 bases from J, with 22 bases between. CDR3 size: 18 residues. Per the germline V gene, CDR1 is SGHNT and CDR2 is YYREEE (reference sequence).

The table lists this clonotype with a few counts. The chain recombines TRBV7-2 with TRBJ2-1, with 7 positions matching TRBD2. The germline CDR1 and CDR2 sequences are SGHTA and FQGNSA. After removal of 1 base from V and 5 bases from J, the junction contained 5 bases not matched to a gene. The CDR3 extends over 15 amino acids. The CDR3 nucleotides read TGTGCCAGCAGCTTAGTTGCTAGCGGTGACAATGAGCAGTTCTTC. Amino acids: CASSLVASGDNEQFF.

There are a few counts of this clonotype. This CDR3 is CATSQGWAKNTEAFF. CDR3 nucleotides: TGTGCCACCTCCCAAGGCTGGGCCAAGAACACTGAAGCTTTCTTT. The chain recombines TRBV3-1 with TRBJ1-1; D remains ambiguous. The CDR3 has 15 residues. Germline CDR1 reads LGHDT; CDR2 reads YNNKEL (reference sequence). V was shortened by 10 bases and J by 1 base, with 19 bases between the two germline ends. Full variable domain (rest looked up from reference TRBV3-1 and TRBJ1-1): DTAVSQTPKYLVTQMGNDKSIKCEQNLGHDTMYWYKQDSKKFLKIMFSYNNKELIINETVPNRFSPKSPDKAHLNLHINSLELGDSAVYFCATSQGWAKNTEAFFGQGTRLTVV.

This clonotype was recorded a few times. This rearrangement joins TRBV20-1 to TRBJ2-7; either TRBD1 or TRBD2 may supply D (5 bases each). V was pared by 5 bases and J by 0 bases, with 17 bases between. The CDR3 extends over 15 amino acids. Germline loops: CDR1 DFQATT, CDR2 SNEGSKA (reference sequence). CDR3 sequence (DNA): TGCAGTGCTTCCCGGGGCGGGCCCAACTCCTACGAGCAGTACTTC. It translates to CSASRGGPNSYEQYF.